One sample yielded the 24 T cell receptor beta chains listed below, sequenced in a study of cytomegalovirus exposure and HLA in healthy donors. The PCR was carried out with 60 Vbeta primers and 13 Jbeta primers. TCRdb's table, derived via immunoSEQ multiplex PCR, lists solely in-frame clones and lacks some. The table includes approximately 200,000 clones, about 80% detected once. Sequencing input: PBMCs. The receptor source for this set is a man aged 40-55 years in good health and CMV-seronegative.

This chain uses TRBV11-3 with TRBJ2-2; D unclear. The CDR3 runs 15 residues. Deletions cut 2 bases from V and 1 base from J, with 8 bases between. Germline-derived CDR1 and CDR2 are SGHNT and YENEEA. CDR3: CASSLSGRNTGELFF. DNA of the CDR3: TGTGCCAGCAGCTTAAGTGGCCGGAACACCGGGGAGCTGTTTTTT.

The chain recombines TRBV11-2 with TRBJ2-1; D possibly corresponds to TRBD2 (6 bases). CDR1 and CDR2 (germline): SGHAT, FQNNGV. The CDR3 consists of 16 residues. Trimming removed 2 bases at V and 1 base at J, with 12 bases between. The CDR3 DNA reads TGTGCCAGCAGCTTAAGGCCTAGCGAGTCCTACAATGAGCAGTTCTTC. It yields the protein CASSLRPSESYNEQFF.

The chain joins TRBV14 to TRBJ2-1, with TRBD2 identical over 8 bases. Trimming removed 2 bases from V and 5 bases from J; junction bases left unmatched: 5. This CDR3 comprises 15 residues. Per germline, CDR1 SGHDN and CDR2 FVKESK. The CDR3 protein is CASSQLSGMNNEQFF. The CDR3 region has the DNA TGTGCCAGCAGCCAACTTAGCGGGATGAACAATGAGCAGTTCTTC.

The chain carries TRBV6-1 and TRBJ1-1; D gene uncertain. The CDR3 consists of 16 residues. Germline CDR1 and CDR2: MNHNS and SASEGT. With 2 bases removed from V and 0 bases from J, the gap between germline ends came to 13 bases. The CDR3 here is CASSEPRVGVNTEAFF. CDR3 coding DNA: TGTGCCAGCAGTGAACCCCGGGTGGGAGTGAACACTGAAGCTTTCTTT.

The CDR3 is CASGSGATSGGLVEQYF. The CDR3 nucleotides are TGTGCCAGCGGCAGTGGGGCGACTAGCGGGGGGCTCGTCGAGCAGTACTTC. The chain carries TRBV5-4 and TRBJ2-7, with TRBD2 identical over 13 bases. From germline, CDR1 is SGHNT and CDR2 YYREEE (reference sequence). The CDR3 length is 17 residues. V lost 7 bases, J lost 6 bases, and 16 bases stayed unmatched.

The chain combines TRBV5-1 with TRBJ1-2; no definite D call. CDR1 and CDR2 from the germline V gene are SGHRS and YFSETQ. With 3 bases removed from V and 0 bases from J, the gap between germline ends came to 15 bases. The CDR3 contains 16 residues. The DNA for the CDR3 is TGCGCCAGCAGCTCGACGTCAGCGGGGACTAACTATGGCTACACCTTC. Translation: CASSSTSAGTNYGYTF.

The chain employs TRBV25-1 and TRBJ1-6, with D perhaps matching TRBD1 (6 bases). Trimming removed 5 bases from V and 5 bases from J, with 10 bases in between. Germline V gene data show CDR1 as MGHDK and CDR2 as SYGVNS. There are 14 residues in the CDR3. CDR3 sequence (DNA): TGTGCCAGCAGTCCCCGGACAGATAATTCACCCCTCCACTTT. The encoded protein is CASSPRTDNSPLHF.

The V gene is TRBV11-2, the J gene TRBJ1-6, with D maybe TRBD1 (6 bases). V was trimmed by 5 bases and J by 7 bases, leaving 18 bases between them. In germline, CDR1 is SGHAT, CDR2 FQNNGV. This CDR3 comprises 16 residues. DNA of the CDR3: TGTGCCAGCAGCCCGGGACATTCTCCGATAAATTCACCCCTCCACTTT. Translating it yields CASSPGHSPINSPLHF.

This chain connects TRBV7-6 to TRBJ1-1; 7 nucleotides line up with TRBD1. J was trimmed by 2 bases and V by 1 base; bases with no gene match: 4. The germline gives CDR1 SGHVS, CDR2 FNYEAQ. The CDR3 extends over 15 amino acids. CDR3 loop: CASSLGTGLNTEAFF. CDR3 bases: TGTGCCAGCAGCTTAGGGACAGGTCTTAACACTGAAGCTTTCTTT.

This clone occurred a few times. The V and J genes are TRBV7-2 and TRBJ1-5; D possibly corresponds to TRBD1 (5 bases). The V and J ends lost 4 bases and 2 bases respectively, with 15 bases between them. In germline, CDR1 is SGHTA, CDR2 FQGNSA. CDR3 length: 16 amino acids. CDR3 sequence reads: CASSSNSAGRNQPQHF. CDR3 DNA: TGTGCCAGCAGCTCTAATTCGGCAGGGCGCAATCAGCCCCAGCATTTT.

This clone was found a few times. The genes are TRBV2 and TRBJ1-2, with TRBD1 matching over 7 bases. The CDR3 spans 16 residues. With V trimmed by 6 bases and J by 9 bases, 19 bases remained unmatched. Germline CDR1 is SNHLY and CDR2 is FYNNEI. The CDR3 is CASSLSGGTGVSSYTF. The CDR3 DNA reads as TGTGCCAGCAGCTTATCCGGTGGAACAGGGGTTTCGAGCTACACCTTC.

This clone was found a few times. CDR3 residues: CSTLYRVGDEQFF. The CDR3 coding sequence is TGCAGCACCCTTTACAGGGTCGGGGATGAGCAGTTCTTC. This chain uses TRBV29-1 with TRBJ2-1; D perhaps matches TRBD1 (6 bases). The V gene lost 8 bases and the J gene lost 8 bases, with 19 bases spanning the gap. CDR3 length: 13 residues. Germline V gene sequence: CDR1 SQVTM, CDR2 ANQGSEA.

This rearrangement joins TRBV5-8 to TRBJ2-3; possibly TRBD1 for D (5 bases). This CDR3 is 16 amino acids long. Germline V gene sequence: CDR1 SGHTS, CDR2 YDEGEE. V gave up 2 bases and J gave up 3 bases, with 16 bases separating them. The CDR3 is CASSLGQGRRTDTQYF. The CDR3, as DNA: TGTGCCAGCAGCTTAGGGCAGGGAAGAAGGACAGATACGCAGTATTTT.

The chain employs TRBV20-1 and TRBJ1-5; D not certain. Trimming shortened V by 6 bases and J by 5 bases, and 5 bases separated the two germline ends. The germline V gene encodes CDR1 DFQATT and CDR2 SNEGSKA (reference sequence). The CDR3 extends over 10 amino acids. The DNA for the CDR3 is TGCAGTGCCAACTATCAGCCCCAGCATTTT. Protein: CSANYQPQHF.

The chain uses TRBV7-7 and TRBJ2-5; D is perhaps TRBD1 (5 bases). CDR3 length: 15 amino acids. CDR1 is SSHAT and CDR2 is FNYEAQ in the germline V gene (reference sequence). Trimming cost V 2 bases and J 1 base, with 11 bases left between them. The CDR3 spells CASSLSGQLQETQYF. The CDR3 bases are TGTGCCAGCAGCTTATCCGGACAACTCCAAGAGACCCAGTACTTC.

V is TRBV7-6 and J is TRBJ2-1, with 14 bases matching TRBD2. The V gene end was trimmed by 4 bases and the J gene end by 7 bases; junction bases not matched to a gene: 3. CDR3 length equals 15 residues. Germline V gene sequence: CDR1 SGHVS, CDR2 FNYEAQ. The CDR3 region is CASSSGLAGVNEQFF. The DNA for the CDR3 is TGTGCCAGCAGCTCGGGACTAGCGGGAGTGAATGAGCAGTTCTTC.

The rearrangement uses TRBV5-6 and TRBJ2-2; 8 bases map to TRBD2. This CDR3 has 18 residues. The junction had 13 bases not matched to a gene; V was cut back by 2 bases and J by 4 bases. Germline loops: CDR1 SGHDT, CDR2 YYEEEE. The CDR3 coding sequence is TGTGCCAGCAGCTTAAAGAGGAGCGGGAGCTGGGGCACCGGGGAGCTGTTTTTT. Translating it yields CASSLKRSGSWGTGELFF.

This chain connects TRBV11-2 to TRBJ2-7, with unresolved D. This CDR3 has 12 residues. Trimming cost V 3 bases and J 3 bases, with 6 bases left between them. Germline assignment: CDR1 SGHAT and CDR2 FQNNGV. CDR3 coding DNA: TGTGCCAGCAGCTTGGGCTACTACGAGCAGTACTTC. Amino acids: CASSLGYYEQYF.

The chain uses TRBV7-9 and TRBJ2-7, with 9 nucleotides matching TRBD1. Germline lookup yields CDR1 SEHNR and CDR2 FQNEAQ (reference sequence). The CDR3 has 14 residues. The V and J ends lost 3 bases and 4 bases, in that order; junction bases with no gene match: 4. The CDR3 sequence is CASSFDRGTYEQYF. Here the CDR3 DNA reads TGTGCCAGCAGCTTCGACAGGGGGACTTACGAGCAGTACTTC.

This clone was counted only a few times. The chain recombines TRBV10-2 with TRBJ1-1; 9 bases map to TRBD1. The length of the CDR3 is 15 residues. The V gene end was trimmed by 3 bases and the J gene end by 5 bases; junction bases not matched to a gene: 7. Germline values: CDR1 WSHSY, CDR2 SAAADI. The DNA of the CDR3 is TGCGCCAGCAGTGAAGGACAGGGGAGCTCAACTGAAGCTTTCTTT. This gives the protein CASSEGQGSSTEAFF.

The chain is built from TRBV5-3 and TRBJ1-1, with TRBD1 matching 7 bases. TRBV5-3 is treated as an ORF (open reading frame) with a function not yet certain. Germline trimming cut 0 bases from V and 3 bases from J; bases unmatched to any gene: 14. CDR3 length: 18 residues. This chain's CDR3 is CARSLAGGRGERDTEAFF. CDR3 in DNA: TGTGCCAGAAGCTTGGCAGGCGGCAGGGGGGAAAGGGACACTGAAGCTTTCTTT.

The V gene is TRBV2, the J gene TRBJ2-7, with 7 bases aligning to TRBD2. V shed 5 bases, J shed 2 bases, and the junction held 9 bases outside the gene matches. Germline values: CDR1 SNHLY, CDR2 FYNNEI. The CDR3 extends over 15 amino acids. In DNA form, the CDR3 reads TGTGCCAGCAGTTCTGCTTCTAGCGGACCCTACGAGCAGTACTTC. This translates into CASSSASSGPYEQYF.

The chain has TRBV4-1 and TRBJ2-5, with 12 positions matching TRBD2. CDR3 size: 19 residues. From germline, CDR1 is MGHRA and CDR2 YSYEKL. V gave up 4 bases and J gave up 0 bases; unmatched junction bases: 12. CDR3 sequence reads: CASSPTFPTSGGYQETQYF. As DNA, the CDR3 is TGCGCCAGCAGCCCCACATTCCCGACTAGCGGGGGTTACCAAGAGACCCAGTACTTC.

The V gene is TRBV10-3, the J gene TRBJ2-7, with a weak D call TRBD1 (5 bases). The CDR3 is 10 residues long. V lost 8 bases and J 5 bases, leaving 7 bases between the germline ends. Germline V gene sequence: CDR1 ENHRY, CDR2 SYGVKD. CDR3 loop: CAIDSHEQYF. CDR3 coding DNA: TGTGCCATCGACAGCCACGAGCAGTACTTC.